This record looks at one TCR beta chain sequence and its context. The data derive from a study of blood T cell repertoires in COVID-19. At the level of the study: Italy, Spain and the United States were the sources of the convalescent and acute COVID-19 samples.

The length of the CDR3 is 15 residues. V shed 4 bases and J shed 3 bases, with 15 bases lying between them. Germline CDR1 is SGHRS and CDR2 is YFSETQ. Measured with immunoSEQ multiplex PCR; TCRdb has only the in-frame clones, and not every one. The data show roughly 700,000 clones, 70% to 90% seen once. The receptor's source is a young woman with acute or convalescent COVID-19. Sequenced sample: peripheral blood. The genes are TRBV5-1 and TRBJ2-3, with D possibly matching TRBD2 (5 bases). CDR3 DNA sequence: TGCGCCAGCAGCCCCTCGGGATCTTGGACAGATACGCAGTATTTT. It translates to CASSPSGSWTDTQYF.